This entry concerns a single TCR beta chain. The participants were between roughly 18 and 100 years old and came from about two dozen US areas. Allocation to cohorts depended on clinical history reported by the participants. This entry belongs to a study of blood T cell repertoires in COVID-19. Across the study: Both acute and convalescent COVID-19 samples were obtained from the United States, Italy and Spain. PBMCs, B-cell-depleted T cells, or T cells provided the cDNA or gDNA that made up the material.

The method was immunoSEQ multiplex PCR; TCRdb's version includes in-frame clones alone and lacks a portion of them. The repertoire holds about 64,000 clones, with under 80% as singletons. Sequencing input: PBMCs or T cells enriched from blood (not recorded which). The source is a woman aged 60-75 years who had been exposed to COVID-19.

This CDR3 is CASSSRASFWNEQFF. DNA of the CDR3: TGTGCCAGCAGCTCTAGGGCTAGCTTCTGGAATGAGCAGTTCTTC. The rearrangement joins TRBV7-9 to TRBJ2-1, with TRBD2 as a possible D gene (5 bases). CDR1 is SEHNR and CDR2 is FQNEAQ in the germline V gene (reference sequence). V was shortened by 4 bases and J by 7 bases, with 17 bases between the two germline ends. This CDR3 region has 15 residues.